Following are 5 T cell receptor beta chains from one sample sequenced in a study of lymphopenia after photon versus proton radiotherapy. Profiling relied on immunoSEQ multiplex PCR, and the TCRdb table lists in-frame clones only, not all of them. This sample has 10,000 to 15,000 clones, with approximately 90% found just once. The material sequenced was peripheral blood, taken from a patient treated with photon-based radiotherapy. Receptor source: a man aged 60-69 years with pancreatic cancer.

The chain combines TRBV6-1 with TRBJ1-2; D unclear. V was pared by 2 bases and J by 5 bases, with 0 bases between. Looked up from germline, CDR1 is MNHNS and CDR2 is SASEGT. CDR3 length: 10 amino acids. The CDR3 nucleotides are TGTGCCAGCAGTGAATATGGCTACACCTTC. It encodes CASSEYGYTF.

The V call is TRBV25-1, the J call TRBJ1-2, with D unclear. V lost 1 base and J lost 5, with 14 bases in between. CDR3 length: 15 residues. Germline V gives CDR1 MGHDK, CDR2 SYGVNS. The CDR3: CASSEFLENRYGYTF. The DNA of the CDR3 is TGTGCCAGCAGTGAATTCTTGGAGAACCGTTATGGCTACACCTTC.

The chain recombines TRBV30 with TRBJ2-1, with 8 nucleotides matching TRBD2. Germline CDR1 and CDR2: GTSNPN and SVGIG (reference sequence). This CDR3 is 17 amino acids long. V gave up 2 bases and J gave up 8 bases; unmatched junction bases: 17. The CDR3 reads CAWSPHPPGGGTDEQFF. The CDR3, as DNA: TGTGCCTGGAGTCCTCATCCCCCGGGGGGGGGCACGGATGAGCAGTTCTTC. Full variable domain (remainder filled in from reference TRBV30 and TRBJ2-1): SQTIHQWPATLVQPVGSPLSLECTVEGTSNPNLYWYRQAAGRGLQLLFYSVGIGQISSEVPQNLSASRPQDRQFILSSKKLLLSDSGFYLCAWSPHPPGGGTDEQFFGPGTRLTVL.

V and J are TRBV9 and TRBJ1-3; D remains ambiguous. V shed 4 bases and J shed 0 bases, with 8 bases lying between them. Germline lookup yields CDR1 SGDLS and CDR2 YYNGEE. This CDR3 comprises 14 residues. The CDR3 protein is CASSIGISGNTIYF. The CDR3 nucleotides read TGTGCCAGCAGCATAGGGATCTCTGGAAACACCATATATTTT.

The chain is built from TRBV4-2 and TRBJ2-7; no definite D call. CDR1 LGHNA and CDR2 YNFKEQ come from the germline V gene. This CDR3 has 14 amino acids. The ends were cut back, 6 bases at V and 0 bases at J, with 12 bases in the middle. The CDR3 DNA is TGTGCCAGCAGTAGGGCATCGACCTCCTACGAGCAGTACTTC. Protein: CASSRASTSYEQYF.